This TCR beta chain stems from a study of T cell clones after liver transplantation. Study as a whole: Pre-transplant mixed lymphocyte reactions yielded third-party-reactive TCRbeta sequences as comparators for graft-donor-reactive sequences. Subjects received no induction therapy and standard immunosuppression until randomization at 12-24 months post-transplant. General study findings and limits: Conclusions were preliminary, with small, heterogeneous patient groups.

Germline CDR1 SGHNT, CDR2 YYREEE (reference sequence). The CDR3 is made up of 14 amino acids. The trim removed 9 bases at V and 5 bases at J, leaving 10 bases unmatched. Notes on this clone: Its antigen is unidentified.

The method was immunoSEQ multiplex PCR; TCRdb's version includes in-frame clones alone and lacks a portion of them. The repertoire holds tens of thousands of clones, 90% to 95% seen once, with 0.85% to 1% in the top ten. Material: CD4+ T cells from blood, obtained around 25 months after liver transplant. The TCR was taken from a human patient who received a liver transplant. Some T cells may be provided by the graft donor. The chain joins TRBV5-4 to TRBJ2-5, with 10 bases fitting TRBD1. In DNA form, the CDR3 reads TGTGCCACCACTCCGGGACAGGGGCGGGAGACCCAGTACTTC. Encoded protein: CATTPGQGRETQYF.